One sample yielded the 5 T cell receptor beta chains listed below, sequenced in a study of CD8+ T cells in alopecia areata. Investigators isolated RNA and reverse transcribed it into cDNA to act as the sequencing template. Sequencing used immunoSEQ multiplex PCR; TCRdb keeps in-frame clones, though not all of them. The sample has 170,000 or so clones; about three fifths are singletons. Documented treatment: oral pan-JAK inhibitor, 5-10 mg twice daily. Material: CD4+ T cells sorted from blood, obtained at week 4, from a patient treated with tofacitinib. These receptors came from a human donor with alopecia areata.

This clone was picked up a small number of times. This sequence joins TRBV11-2 and TRBJ2-1; possibly TRBD2 for D (5 bases). The CDR3 length is 14 residues. Trimming removed 7 bases at V and 1 base at J, with 11 bases between. The germline gives CDR1 SGHAT, CDR2 FQNNGV. The CDR3 coding sequence is TGTGCCAGCACCTCGGACTGGTCCTACAATGAGCAGTTCTTC. It codes for CASTSDWSYNEQFF.

The rearrangement joins TRBV30 to TRBJ1-1, with 9 bases aligning to TRBD1. Per the germline V gene, CDR1 is GTSNPN and CDR2 is SVGIG (reference sequence). The CDR3 is 14 residues long. V shed 4 bases and J 4 bases; nucleotides not matched to a gene: 7. Written as DNA, the CDR3 is TGTGCCTGGAAACAGGGGGCGGTGGGCACTGAAGCTTTCTTT. It yields the protein CAWKQGAVGTEAFF.

A few counts support this clone. The CDR3 loop is CSVGGQNYGYTF. In DNA, the CDR3 is TGCAGCGTTGGGGGACAGAACTATGGCTACACCTTC. The V and J genes are TRBV29-1 and TRBJ1-2, with 7 bases fitting TRBD1. V lost 4 bases, J lost 2 bases, and 1 base stayed unmatched. CDR1 is SQVTM, CDR2 ANQGSEA, per germline. The CDR3 covers 12 residues.

V gene TRBV29-1 combines with J gene TRBJ1-1; D remains ambiguous. V was shortened by 2 bases and J by 2 bases, with 9 bases between the two germline ends. CDR3 length equals 13 residues. The V gene's germline CDR1 is SQVTM and CDR2 ANQGSEA. CDR3 amino acids: CSVESWGNTEAFF. CDR3 in DNA: TGCAGCGTTGAATCGTGGGGAAACACTGAAGCTTTCTTT.

This chain joins TRBV5-6 and TRBJ1-6, with D possibly matching TRBD1 (5 bases). Per the germline V gene, CDR1 is SGHDT and CDR2 is YYEEEE. The CDR3 is made up of 15 amino acids. V was cut by 0 bases and J by 10 bases, with 14 bases left in between. The CDR3 loop is CASSLEGVKESPLHF. For the CDR3, the DNA is TGTGCCAGCAGCTTGGAAGGGGTGAAGGAGTCACCCCTCCACTTT.